The present T cell receptor beta chain was sequenced within a study of CD8+CD57+ T cells in acquired aplastic anemia. Study-level results: Significant differences in CD8+ Simpson's diversity were not observed between patients and controls.

Details on this clonotype: Antigen unknown.

Germline V gene data show CDR1 as SGHTA and CDR2 as FQGTGA. This CDR3 is built from 15 residues. With 8 bases removed from V and 4 bases from J, the gap between germline ends came to 19 bases. Patients included in sequencing had previously demonstrated CD8+CD57+ cell expansion by flow cytometry. Each patient had severe acquired aplastic anemia. CDR3 and TCR beta VDJ profiling relied on genomic DNA as the template. TCRdb fed the reads into MiXCR, producing one record per CDR3 protein. The sample lists roughly 250,000 distinct CDR3 sequences; approximately 79% were seen once. The receptor comes from a human donor with aplastic anemia. The specimen was sorted CD4+, CD8+, or CD8+CD57+ T cells (not recorded which) from PBMCs. This chain links TRBV7-3 with TRBJ2-3, with D tentatively TRBD1 (6 bases). The CDR3 loop is CASSRQANAADTQYF. The CDR3 coding sequence is TGTGCCAGCTCAAGACAGGCCAACGCCGCAGATACGCAGTATTTT.